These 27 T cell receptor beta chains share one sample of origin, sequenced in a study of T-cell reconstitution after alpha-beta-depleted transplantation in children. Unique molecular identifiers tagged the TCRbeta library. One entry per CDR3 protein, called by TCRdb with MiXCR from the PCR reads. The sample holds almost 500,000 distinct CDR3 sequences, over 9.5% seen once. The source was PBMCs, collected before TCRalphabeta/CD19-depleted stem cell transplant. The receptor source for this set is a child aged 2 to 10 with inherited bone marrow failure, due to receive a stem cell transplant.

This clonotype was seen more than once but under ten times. The CDR3 DNA reads as TGCAGTGCTACGGGACTAGTACTCTGGGAGCAGTACTTC. This translates into CSATGLVLWEQYF. V and J are TRBV20-1 and TRBJ2-7; 8 bases line up with TRBD2. The V gene's germline CDR1 is DFQATT and CDR2 SNEGSKA (reference sequence). CDR3 size: 13 residues. V was pared by 4 bases and J by 7 bases, with 9 bases of the junction left unmatched.

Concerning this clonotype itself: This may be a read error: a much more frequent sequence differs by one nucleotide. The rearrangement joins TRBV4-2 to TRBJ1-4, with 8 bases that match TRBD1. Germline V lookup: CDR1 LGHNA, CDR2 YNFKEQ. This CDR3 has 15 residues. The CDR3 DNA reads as TGTGCCAGCAGCAACAGACAGGGGTCTAATGAAAAACTGTATTTT. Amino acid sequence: CASSNRQGSNEKLYF.

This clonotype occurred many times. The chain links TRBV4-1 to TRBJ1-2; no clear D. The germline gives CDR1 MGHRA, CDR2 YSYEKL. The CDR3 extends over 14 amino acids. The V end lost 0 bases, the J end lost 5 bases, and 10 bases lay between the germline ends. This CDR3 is CASSQEAGRYGYTF. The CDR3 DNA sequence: TGCGCCAGCAGCCAAGAGGCAGGACGTTATGGCTACACCTTC.

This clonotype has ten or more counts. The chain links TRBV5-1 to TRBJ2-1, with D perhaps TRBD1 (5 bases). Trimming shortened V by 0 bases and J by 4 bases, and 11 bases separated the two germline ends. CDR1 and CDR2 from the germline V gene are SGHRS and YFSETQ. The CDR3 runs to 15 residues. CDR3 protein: CASSLAPGLYNEQFF. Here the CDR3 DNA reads TGCGCCAGCAGCTTGGCCCCAGGGCTGTACAATGAGCAGTTCTTC.

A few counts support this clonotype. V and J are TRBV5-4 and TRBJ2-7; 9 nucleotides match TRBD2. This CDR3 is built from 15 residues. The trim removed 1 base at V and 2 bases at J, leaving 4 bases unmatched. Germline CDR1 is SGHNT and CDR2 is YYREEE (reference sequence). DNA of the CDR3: TGTGCCAGCAGCTTGAAGACTAGCGGTACCTACGAGCAGTACTTC. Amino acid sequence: CASSLKTSGTYEQYF.

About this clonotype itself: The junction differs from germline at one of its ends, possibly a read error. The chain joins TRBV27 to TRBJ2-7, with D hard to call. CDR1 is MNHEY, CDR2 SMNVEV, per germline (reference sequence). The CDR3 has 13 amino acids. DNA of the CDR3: TGTGCCAGCAGTTTAGAGTCTTCCTACGAGGAGTACTTC. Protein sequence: CASSLESSYEEYF.

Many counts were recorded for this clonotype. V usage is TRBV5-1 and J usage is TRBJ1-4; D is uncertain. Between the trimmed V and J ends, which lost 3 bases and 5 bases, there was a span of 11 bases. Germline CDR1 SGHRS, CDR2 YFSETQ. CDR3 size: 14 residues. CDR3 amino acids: CASSSGRPNEKLFF. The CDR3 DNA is TGCGCCAGCAGCTCAGGACGGCCGAATGAAAAACTGTTTTTT.

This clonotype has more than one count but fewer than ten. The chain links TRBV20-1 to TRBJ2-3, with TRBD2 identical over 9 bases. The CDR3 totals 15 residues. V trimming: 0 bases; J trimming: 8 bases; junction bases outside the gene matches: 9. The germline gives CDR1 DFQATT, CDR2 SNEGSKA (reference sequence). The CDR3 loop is CSARDLSSGIRTQYF. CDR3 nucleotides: TGCAGTGCTAGAGATCTTTCTAGCGGGATTCGTACGCAGTATTTT.

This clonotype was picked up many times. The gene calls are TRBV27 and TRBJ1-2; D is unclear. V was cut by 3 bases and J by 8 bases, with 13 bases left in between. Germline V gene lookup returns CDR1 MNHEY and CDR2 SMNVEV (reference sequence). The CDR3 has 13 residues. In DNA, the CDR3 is TGTGCCAGCAGTTTTATAGGGAGTGGCGGCTACACCTTC. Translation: CASSFIGSGGYTF.

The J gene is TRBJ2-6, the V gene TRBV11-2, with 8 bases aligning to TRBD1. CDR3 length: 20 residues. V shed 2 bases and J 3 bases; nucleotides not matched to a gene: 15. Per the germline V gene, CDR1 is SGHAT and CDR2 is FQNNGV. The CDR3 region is CASSLLLPGQALVGANVLTF. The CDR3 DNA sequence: TGTGCCAGCAGCTTACTCCTACCGGGACAGGCTCTTGTTGGGGCCAACGTCCTGACTTTC.

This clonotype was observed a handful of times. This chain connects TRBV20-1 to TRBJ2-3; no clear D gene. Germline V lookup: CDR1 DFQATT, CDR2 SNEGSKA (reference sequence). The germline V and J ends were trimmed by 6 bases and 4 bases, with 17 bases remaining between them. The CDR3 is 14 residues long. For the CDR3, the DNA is TGCAGTGCCCCCCGAGCGAGTCTCCCAGATACGCAGTATTTT. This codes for CSAPRASLPDTQYF.

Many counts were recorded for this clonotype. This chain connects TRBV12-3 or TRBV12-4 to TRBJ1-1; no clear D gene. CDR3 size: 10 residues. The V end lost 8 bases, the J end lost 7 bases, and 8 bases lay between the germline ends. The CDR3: CASAYGEAFF. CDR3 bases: TGTGCCAGCGCCTACGGTGAAGCTTTCTTT.

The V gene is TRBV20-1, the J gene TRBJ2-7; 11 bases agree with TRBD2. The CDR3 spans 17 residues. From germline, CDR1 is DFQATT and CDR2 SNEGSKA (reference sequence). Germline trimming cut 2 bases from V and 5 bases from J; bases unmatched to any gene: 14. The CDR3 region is CSARPLAGGPAFDEQYF. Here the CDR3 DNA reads TGCAGTGCTAGACCCTTAGCGGGAGGGCCCGCATTCGACGAGCAGTACTTC.

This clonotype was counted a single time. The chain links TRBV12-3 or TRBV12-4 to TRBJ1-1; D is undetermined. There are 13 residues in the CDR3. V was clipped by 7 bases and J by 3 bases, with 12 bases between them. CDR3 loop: CASTLYEDTEAFF. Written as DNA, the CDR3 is TGTGCCAGCACGCTCTACGAGGACACTGAAGCTTTCTTT.

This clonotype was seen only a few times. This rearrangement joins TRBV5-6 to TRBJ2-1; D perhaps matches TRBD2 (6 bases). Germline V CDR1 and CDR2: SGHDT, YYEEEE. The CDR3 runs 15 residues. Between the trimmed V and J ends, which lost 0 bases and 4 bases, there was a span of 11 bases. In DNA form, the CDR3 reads TGTGCCAGCAGCTTGGTTGGGGACTTTTACAATGAGCAGTTCTTC. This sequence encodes CASSLVGDFYNEQFF.

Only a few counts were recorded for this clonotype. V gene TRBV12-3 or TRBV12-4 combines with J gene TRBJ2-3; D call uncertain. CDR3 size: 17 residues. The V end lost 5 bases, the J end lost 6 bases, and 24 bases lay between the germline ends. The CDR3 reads CASSPLVSHRDRDTQYF. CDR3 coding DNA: TGTGCCAGCAGTCCCCTAGTGTCCCATCGAGACCGGGATACGCAGTATTTT.

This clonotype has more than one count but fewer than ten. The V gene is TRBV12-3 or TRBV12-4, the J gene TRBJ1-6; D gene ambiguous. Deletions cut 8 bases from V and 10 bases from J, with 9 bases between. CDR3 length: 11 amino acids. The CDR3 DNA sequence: TGTGCCAGCGGAGCGGGATCACCCCTCCACTTT. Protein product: CASGAGSPLHF.

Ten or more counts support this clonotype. This CDR3 is CAISERVQETQYF. The CDR3 nucleotides read TGTGCCATCAGTGAGCGTGTCCAAGAGACCCAGTACTTC. The chain employs TRBV10-3 and TRBJ2-5, with D unresolved. The CDR3 sequence is 13 residues long. V shed 2 bases and J shed 1 base, with 5 bases lying between them. The germline gives CDR1 ENHRY, CDR2 SYGVKD.

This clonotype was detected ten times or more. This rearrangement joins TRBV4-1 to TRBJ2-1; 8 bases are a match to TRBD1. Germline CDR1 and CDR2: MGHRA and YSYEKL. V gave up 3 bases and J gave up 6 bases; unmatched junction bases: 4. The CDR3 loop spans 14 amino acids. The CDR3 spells CASSQATGGNEQFF. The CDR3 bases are TGCGCCAGCAGCCAGGCTACAGGGGGCAATGAGCAGTTCTTC.

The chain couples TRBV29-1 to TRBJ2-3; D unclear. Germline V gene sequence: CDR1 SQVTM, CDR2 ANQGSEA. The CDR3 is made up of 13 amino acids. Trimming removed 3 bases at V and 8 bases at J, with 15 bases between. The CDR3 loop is CSVEDPFLSTQYF. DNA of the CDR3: TGCAGCGTTGAGGATCCCTTCCTCAGTACGCAGTATTTT.

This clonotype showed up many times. The CDR3 nucleotides are TGTGCCAGCAGCTTAGTGGGGACTTCAGGCCCGTCCTACGAGCAGTACTTC. Encoded protein: CASSLVGTSGPSYEQYF. The genes are TRBV7-8 and TRBJ2-7; D might be TRBD2 (6 bases). With 1 base removed from V and 1 base from J, the gap between germline ends came to 17 bases. CDR3 length: 17 amino acids. Germline V CDR1 and CDR2: SGHVS, FQNEAQ.

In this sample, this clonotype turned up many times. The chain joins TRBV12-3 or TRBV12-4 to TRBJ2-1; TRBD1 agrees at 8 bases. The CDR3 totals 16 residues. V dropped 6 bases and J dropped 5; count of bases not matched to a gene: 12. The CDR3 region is CASSIGQGVINNEQFF. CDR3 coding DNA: TGTGCCAGCAGCATAGGACAGGGCGTTATCAACAATGAGCAGTTCTTC.

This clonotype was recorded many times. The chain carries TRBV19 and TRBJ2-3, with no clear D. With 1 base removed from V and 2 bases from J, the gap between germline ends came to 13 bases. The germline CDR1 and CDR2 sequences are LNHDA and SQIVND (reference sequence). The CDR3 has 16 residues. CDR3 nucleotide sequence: TGTGCCAGTAGTATAGTATTCTGGAGTCACACAGATACGCAGTATTTT. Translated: CASSIVFWSHTDTQYF.

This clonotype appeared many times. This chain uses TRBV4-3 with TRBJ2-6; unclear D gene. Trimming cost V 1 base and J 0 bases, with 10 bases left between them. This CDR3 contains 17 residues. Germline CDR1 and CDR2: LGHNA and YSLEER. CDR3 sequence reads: CASSQVYENSGANVLTF. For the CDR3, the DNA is TGCGCCAGCAGCCAAGTCTACGAGAACTCTGGGGCCAACGTCCTGACTTTC.

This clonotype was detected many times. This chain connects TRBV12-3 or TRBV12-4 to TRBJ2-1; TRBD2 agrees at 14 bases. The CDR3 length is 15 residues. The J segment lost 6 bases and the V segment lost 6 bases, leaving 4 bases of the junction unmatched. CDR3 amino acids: CASREGTSGGNEQFF. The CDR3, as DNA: TGTGCCAGCAGGGAGGGGACTAGCGGGGGCAATGAGCAGTTCTTC.

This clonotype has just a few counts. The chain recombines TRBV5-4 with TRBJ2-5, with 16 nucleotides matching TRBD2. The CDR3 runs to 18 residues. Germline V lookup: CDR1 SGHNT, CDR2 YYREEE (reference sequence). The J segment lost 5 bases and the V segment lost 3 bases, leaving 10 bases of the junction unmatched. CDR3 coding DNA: TGTGCCAGCAGCTCTCCGGGACTAGCGGGAGGGGTTTTGGAGACCCAGTACTTC. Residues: CASSSPGLAGGVLETQYF.

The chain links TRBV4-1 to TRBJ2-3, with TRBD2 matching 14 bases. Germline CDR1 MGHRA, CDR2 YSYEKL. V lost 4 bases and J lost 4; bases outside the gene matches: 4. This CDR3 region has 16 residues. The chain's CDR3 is CASSLRLAGGPDTQYF. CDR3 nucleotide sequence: TGCGCCAGCAGCCTAAGACTAGCGGGAGGGCCAGATACGCAGTATTTT.